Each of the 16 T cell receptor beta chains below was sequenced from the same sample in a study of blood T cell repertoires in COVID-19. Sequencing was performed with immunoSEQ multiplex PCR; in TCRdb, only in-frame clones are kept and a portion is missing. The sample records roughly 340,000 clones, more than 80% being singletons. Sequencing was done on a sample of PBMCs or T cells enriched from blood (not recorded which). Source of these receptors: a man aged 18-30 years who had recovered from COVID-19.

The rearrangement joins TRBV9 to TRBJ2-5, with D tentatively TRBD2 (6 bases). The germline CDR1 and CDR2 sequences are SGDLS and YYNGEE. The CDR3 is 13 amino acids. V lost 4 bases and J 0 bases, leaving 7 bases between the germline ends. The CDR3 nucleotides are TGTGCCAGCAGCAGCGGGTACCAAGAGACCCAGTACTTC. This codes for CASSSGYQETQYF. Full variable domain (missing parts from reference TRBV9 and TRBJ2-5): DSGVTQTPKHLITATGQRVTLRCSPRSGDLSVYWYQQSLDQGLQFLIQYYNGEERAKGNILERFSAQQFPDLHSELNLSSLELGDSALYFCASSSGYQETQYFGPGTRLLVL.

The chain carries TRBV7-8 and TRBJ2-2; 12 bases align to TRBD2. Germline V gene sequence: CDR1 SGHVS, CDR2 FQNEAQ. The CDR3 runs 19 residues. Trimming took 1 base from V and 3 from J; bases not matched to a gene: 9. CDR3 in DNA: TGTGCCAGCAGCTTAGGACGCCTAGCGGGGGGGCTTTACACCGGGGAGCTGTTTTTT. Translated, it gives CASSLGRLAGGLYTGELFF.

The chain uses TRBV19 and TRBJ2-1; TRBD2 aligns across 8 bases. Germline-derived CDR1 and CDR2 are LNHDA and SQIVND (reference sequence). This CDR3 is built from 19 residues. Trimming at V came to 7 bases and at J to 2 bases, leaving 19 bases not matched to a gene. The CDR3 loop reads CASTRHIQLADLPYNEQFF. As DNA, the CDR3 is TGTGCCAGTACCCGACATATCCAACTAGCGGATTTACCCTACAATGAGCAGTTCTTC. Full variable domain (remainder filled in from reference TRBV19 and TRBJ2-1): DGGITQSPKYLFRKEGQNVTLSCEQNLNHDAMYWYRQDPGQGLRLIYYSQIVNDFQKGDIAEGYSVSREKKESFPLTVTSAQKNPTAFYLCASTRHIQLADLPYNEQFFGPGTRLTVL.

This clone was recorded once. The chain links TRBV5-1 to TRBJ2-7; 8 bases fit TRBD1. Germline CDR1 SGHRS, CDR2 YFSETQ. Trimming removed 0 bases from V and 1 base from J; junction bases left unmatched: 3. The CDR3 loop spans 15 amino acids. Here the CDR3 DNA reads TGCGCCAGCAGCTTGGACCGGGACAGGTCCTACGAGCAGTACTTC. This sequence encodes CASSLDRDRSYEQYF.

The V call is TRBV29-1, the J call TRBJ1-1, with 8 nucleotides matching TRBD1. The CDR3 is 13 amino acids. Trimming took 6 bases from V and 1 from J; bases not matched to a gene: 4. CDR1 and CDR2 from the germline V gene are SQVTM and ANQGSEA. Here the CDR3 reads CSVTGQGNTEAFF. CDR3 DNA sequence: TGCAGCGTGACTGGACAGGGGAACACTGAAGCTTTCTTT. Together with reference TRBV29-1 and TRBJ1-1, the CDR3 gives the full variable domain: SAVISQKPSRDICQRGTSLTIQCQVDSQVTMMFWYRQQPGQSLTLIATANQGSEATYESGFVIDKFPISRPNLTFSTLTVSNMSPEDSSIYLCSVTGQGNTEAFFGQGTRLTVV.

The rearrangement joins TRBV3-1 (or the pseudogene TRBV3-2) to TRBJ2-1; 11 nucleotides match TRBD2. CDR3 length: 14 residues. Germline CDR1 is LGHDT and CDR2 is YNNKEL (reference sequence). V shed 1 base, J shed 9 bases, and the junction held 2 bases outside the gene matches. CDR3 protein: CASSQGLAGSEQFF. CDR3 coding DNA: TGTGCCAGCAGCCAAGGACTAGCGGGGAGTGAGCAGTTCTTC.

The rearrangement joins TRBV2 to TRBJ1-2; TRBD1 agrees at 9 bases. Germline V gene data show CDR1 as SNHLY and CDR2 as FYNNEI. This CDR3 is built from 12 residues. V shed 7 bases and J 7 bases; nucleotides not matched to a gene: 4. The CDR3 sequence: CASIQGAIGYTF. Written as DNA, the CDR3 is TGTGCCAGCATACAGGGGGCAATTGGCTACACCTTC.

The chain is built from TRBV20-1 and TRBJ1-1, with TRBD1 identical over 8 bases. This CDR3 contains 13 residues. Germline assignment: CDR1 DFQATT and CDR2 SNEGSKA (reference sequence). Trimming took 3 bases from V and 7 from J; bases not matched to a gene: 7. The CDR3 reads CSASHGTGIEAFF. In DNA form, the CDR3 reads TGCAGTGCTAGTCACGGGACAGGAATTGAAGCTTTCTTT.

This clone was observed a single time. The CDR3 reads CASSVGHPQGDEQFF. CDR3 bases: TGTGCCAGCAGCGTAGGGCATCCCCAAGGGGATGAGCAGTTCTTC. This sequence joins TRBV9 and TRBJ2-1; D is possibly TRBD1 (5 bases). Trimming pared 0 bases from V and 8 bases from J, leaving 15 bases between. CDR1 and CDR2 from the germline V gene are SGDLS and YYNGEE. The length of the CDR3 is 15 residues.

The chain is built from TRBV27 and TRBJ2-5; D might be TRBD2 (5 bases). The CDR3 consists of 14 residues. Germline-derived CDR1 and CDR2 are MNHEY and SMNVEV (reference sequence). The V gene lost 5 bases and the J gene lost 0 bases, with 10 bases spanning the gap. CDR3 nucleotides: TGTGCCAGCAGTCCCCGGGGTTACCAAGAGACCCAGTACTTC. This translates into CASSPRGYQETQYF.

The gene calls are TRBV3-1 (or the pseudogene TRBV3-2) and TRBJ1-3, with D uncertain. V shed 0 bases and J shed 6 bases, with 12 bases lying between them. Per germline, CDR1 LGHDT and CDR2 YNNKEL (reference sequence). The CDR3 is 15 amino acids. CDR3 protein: CASSQDGVEANTIYF. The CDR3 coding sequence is TGTGCCAGCAGCCAAGACGGAGTTGAGGCAAACACCATATATTTT.

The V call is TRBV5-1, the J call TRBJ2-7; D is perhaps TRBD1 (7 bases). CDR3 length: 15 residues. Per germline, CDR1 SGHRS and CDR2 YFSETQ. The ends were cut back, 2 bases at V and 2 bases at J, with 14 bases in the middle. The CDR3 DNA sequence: TGCGCCAGCAGCTTAAGACAGGGACTTACCTACGAGCAGTACTTC. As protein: CASSLRQGLTYEQYF.

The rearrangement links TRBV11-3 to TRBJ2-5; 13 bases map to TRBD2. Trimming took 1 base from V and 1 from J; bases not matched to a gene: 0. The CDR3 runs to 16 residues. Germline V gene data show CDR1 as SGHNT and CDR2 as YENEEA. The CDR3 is CASSLGTSGGQETQYF. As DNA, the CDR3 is TGTGCCAGCAGCTTAGGGACTAGCGGGGGCCAAGAGACCCAGTACTTC.

The CDR3 loop reads CASSTWGQSEAFF. Written as DNA, the CDR3 is TGTGCCAGCAGTACCTGGGGGCAGAGTGAAGCTTTCTTT. The chain links TRBV6-2 or TRBV6-3 to TRBJ1-1; weak D call: TRBD1 (6 bases). This CDR3 spans 13 amino acids. Germline CDR1 MNHEY, CDR2 SVGEGT. The V gene lost 5 bases and the J gene lost 7 bases, with 14 bases spanning the gap.

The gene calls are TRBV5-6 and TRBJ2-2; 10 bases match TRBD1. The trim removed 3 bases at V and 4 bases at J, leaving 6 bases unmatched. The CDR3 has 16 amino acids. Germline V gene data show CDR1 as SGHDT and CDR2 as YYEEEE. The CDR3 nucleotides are TGTGCCAGCAGCTATCGAGACAGGGGGCTCACCGGGGAGCTGTTTTTT. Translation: CASSYRDRGLTGELFF.

DNA of the CDR3: TGTGCCAGCAGCCCCTCGCCGGGACAGCTTGCGCCGAACACTGAAGCTTTCTTT. It encodes CASSPSPGQLAPNTEAFF. The chain uses TRBV13 and TRBJ1-1; 7 nucleotides line up with TRBD1. Trimming cost V 5 bases and J 1 base; bases outside gene matches: 16. This CDR3 comprises 18 residues. Germline V gives CDR1 PRHDT, CDR2 FYEKMQ (reference sequence).